The clone carrying this T cell receptor (beta chain) was picked up many times. Time point in this sample: persistent/refractory GD, antithyroid drugs over 5 years with positive TRAb. Isolated PBMC RNA provided the starting material for the TCR library. The record originates from a study of regulatory T cells in long-lasting Graves disease. With iRepertoire HTBI primers and Arm-PCR of CDR3 regions, TCR beta libraries were built. TCRdb re-called the multiplex PCR reads through MiXCR, storing one row per CDR3 protein. The profile shows some 330,000 distinct CDR3 sequences, roughly 23% of them singletons. Trimming pared 5 bases from V and 4 bases from J, leaving 12 bases between. This CDR3 spans 14 amino acids. In germline, CDR1 is MNHNS, CDR2 SASEGT.

The material was peripheral blood mononuclear cells (PBMCs), obtained when the disease was refractory, from a patient treated with antithyroid drugs. The genes are TRBV6-1 and TRBJ1-5, with D possibly matching TRBD1 (6 bases). The TCR sequence derives from a woman aged 35 to 49 with Graves disease. In nucleotides, the CDR3 is TGTGCCAGCAGTCAAGGACAGTCAAATCAGCCCCAGCATTTT. It encodes CASSQGQSNQPQHF.